One sample yielded the 25 T cell receptor beta chains listed below, sequenced in a study of control samples from healthy donors and cancer patients. The table came from immunoSEQ multiplex PCR; TCRdb's copy has only in-frame clones and leaves some out. The sample lists 70,000 to 75,000 clones; roughly nine tenths were seen once. The sample was blood. Every receptor here comes from a woman between 45 and 65 years old in good health.

This clone was observed a few times. This sequence joins TRBV9 and TRBJ1-2; D remains ambiguous. Germline lookup yields CDR1 SGDLS and CDR2 YYNGEE. CDR3 size: 12 residues. V lost 3 bases and J lost 6, with 9 bases in between. The CDR3 sequence is CASSGSKNGYTF. The CDR3 DNA reads as TGTGCCAGCAGCGGATCAAAGAATGGCTACACCTTC.

The chain is built from TRBV5-7 and TRBJ1-2; D possibly corresponds to TRBD1 (6 bases). TRBV5-7 is treated as an ORF (open reading frame) with a function not yet certain. Trimming left V 2 bases short and J 5 bases short, with 13 bases between. The CDR3 is 14 amino acids. CDR3: CASSLGGGCYGYTF. The CDR3 DNA follows: TGTGCCAGCAGCTTAGGGGGGGGTTGTTATGGCTACACCTTC.

The rearrangement uses TRBV5-4 and TRBJ2-3; TRBD1 matches 8 bases. Germline CDR1 and CDR2: SGHNT and YYREEE (reference sequence). This CDR3 region has 14 residues. Germline trimming cut 1 base from V and 8 bases from J; bases unmatched to any gene: 6. The CDR3 DNA follows: TGTGCCAGCAGCTTGCAGGGGGCCGCAGGTACGCAGTATTTT. Protein: CASSLQGAAGTQYF.

The chain employs TRBV28 and TRBJ2-3; D might be TRBD1 (6 bases). Per the germline V gene, CDR1 is MDHEN and CDR2 is SYDVKM. V was pared by 5 bases and J by 4 bases, with 13 bases between. This CDR3 has 14 amino acids. For the CDR3, the DNA is TGTGCCAGCAGTCCAGGGGTTTGGGCAGATACGCAGTATTTT. This gives the protein CASSPGVWADTQYF.

This chain connects TRBV9 to TRBJ1-4; D is undetermined. Trimming took off 4 bases at V and 7 bases at J, with 14 bases between the two ends. CDR3 size: 14 residues. Looked up from germline, CDR1 is SGDLS and CDR2 is YYNGEE. This CDR3 reads CASSLGWVAEKLFF. The CDR3 bases are TGTGCCAGCAGCTTAGGCTGGGTCGCTGAAAAACTGTTTTTT.

This chain uses TRBV5-1 with TRBJ2-7; the match to TRBD2 covers 8 bases. V trimming: 0 bases; J trimming: 0 bases; junction bases outside the gene matches: 8. The CDR3 runs to 17 residues. Germline CDR1 reads SGHRS; CDR2 reads YFSETQ. CDR3 sequence: CASSLEKELAGSYEQYF. CDR3 bases: TGCGCCAGCAGCTTGGAAAAAGAGCTAGCGGGCTCCTACGAGCAGTACTTC. Looking up the rest from reference TRBV5-1 and TRBJ2-7 gives the full variable domain: KAGVTQTPRYLIKTRGQQVTLSCSPISGHRSVSWYQQTPGQGLQFLFEYFSETQRNKGNFPGRFSGRQFSNSRSEMNVSTLELGDSALYLCASSLEKELAGSYEQYFGPGTRLTVT.

V is TRBV6-5 and J is TRBJ1-1; weak D call: TRBD1 (5 bases). This CDR3 contains 14 residues. V dropped 4 bases and J dropped 1 base, with 10 bases sitting between them. Looked up from germline, CDR1 is MNHEY and CDR2 is SVGAGI. CDR3 nucleotides: TGTGCCAGCAGTTTCTCACAGGCGAACACTGAAGCTTTCTTT. Amino acids: CASSFSQANTEAFF.

The chain links TRBV12-3 or TRBV12-4 to TRBJ1-2, with 7 bases lining up with TRBD1. The CDR3 sequence is 13 residues long. V was pared by 10 bases and J by 5 bases, with 10 bases of the junction left unmatched. The CDR3 DNA sequence: TGTGCCACCATTGGCCCAGGGGGATATGGCTACACCTTC. It codes for CATIGPGGYGYTF.

CDR3 sequence: CASSLEHSYEQYF. DNA of the CDR3: TGTGCCAGCAGCTTAGAGCACAGCTACGAGCAGTACTTC. The rearrangement uses TRBV11-2 and TRBJ2-7; D gene unclear. V lost 0 bases, J lost 3 bases, and 6 bases lay in between. The CDR3 sequence is 13 residues long. From germline, CDR1 is SGHAT and CDR2 FQNNGV.

The V gene is TRBV3-1 (or the pseudogene TRBV3-2), the J gene TRBJ2-5, with D unclear. CDR1 is LGHDT and CDR2 is YNNKEL in the germline V gene (reference sequence). CDR3 length equals 13 residues. The V end lost 2 bases, the J end lost 7 bases, and 11 bases lay between the germline ends. The DNA of the CDR3 is TGTGCCAGCAGCCAACTGATAGAAGGGACCCAGTACTTC. Its translation is CASSQLIEGTQYF.

The chain couples TRBV12-5 to TRBJ1-1, with D possibly being TRBD1 (5 bases). With 5 bases removed from V and 3 bases from J, the gap between germline ends came to 10 bases. Germline CDR1 and CDR2: LGHNT and FRNRAP. The CDR3 extends over 13 amino acids. Here the CDR3 DNA reads TGTGCTAGTGGTACGGAGGGGCACACTGAAGCTTTCTTT. As protein: CASGTEGHTEAFF. Drawing the rest from reference TRBV12-5 and TRBJ1-1, the complete variable domain is DARVTQTPRHKVTEMGQEVTMRCQPILGHNTVFWYRQTMMQGLELLAYFRNRAPLDDSGMPKDRFSAEMPDATLATLKIQPSEPRDSAVYFCASGTEGHTEAFFGQGTRLTVV.

The gene calls are TRBV18 and TRBJ2-7, with 9 nucleotides matching TRBD1. Germline assignment: CDR1 KGHSH and CDR2 LQKENI. The V and J ends lost 4 bases and 2 bases, in that order; junction bases with no gene match: 6. This CDR3 has 15 amino acids. The CDR3 region is CASSLTGGITYEQYF. The CDR3 coding sequence is TGTGCCAGCTCACTGACAGGGGGAATTACCTACGAGCAGTACTTC.

The chain has TRBV5-1 and TRBJ1-1, with D perhaps TRBD1 (6 bases). V shed 5 bases and J shed 4 bases, with 15 bases lying between them. This CDR3 comprises 14 residues. The germline gives CDR1 SGHRS, CDR2 YFSETQ. The CDR3 protein is CASRINTGTTEAFF. The CDR3 nucleotides read TGCGCCAGCAGAATTAACACAGGGACCACTGAAGCTTTCTTT.

This clone was seen just once. The J gene is TRBJ2-1, the V gene TRBV7-9; D is uncertain. With 3 bases removed from V and 12 bases from J, the gap between germline ends came to 15 bases. CDR1 SEHNR and CDR2 FQNEAQ come from the germline V gene (reference sequence). This CDR3 region has 13 residues. The CDR3 loop is CASSLPEYVGQFF. For the CDR3, the DNA is TGTGCCAGCAGCTTGCCCGAGTATGTCGGGCAGTTCTTC.

The chain links TRBV4-2 to TRBJ1-5; D remains ambiguous. CDR3 size: 13 residues. Trimming took 0 bases from V and 4 from J, leaving 4 bases between them. CDR1 and CDR2 (germline): LGHNA, YNFKEQ. CDR3 loop: CASSQDVNQPQHF. CDR3 DNA sequence: TGTGCCAGCAGCCAAGACGTTAATCAGCCCCAGCATTTT.

The chain's CDR3 is CASSPLGTLKSYEQYF. DNA for the CDR3: TGTGCCAGCAGCCCCCTGGGGACACTTAAATCCTACGAGCAGTACTTC. The V gene is TRBV28, the J gene TRBJ2-7; D possibly corresponds to TRBD1 (6 bases). The V end lost 6 bases, the J end lost 1 base, and 19 bases lay between the germline ends. CDR1 is MDHEN and CDR2 is SYDVKM in the germline V gene. The CDR3 spans 16 residues.

V is TRBV19 and J is TRBJ2-1; TRBD1 might be the D (6 bases). The CDR3 consists of 16 residues. V was shortened by 9 bases and J by 9 bases, with 27 bases between the two germline ends. Germline loops: CDR1 LNHDA, CDR2 SQIVND (reference sequence). Here the CDR3 reads CASALKPGHLRGEQFF. The CDR3 DNA reads as TGTGCCAGCGCACTGAAGCCGGGACACCTCAGGGGTGAGCAGTTCTTC.

The rearrangement links TRBV18 to TRBJ2-7; D may be TRBD1 (6 bases). V was pared by 8 bases and J by 6 bases, with 20 bases between. The CDR3 spans 14 residues. CDR1 is KGHSH, CDR2 LQKENI, per germline. The CDR3 sequence is CASKQGHHIAEQYF. DNA for the CDR3: TGTGCCAGCAAACAGGGACACCATATCGCCGAGCAGTACTTC.

V is TRBV5-1 and J is TRBJ1-1, with 8 bases that match TRBD1. Trimming removed 7 bases from V and 11 bases from J; junction bases left unmatched: 13. Germline CDR1 SGHRS, CDR2 YFSETQ. The CDR3 consists of 13 residues. The CDR3 nucleotides are TGCGCCAGCGGATCCGGGACAGGTTATGAGGCTTTCTTT. It is translated as CASGSGTGYEAFF.

This chain connects TRBV27 to TRBJ2-3, with 8 bases matching TRBD2. After removal of 0 bases from V and 5 bases from J, the junction contained 10 bases not matched to a gene. This CDR3 is 17 amino acids long. Per germline, CDR1 MNHEY and CDR2 SMNVEV (reference sequence). The CDR3 DNA reads as TGTGCCAGCAGTTTATCGCGGGCAGCGGGAGTAGTAGATACGCAGTATTTT. This translates into CASSLSRAAGVVDTQYF.

This sequence joins TRBV28 and TRBJ2-7; D is uncertain. CDR1 and CDR2 (germline): MDHEN, SYDVKM. V was cut by 6 bases and J by 6 bases, with 12 bases left in between. The CDR3 loop spans 12 amino acids. Here the CDR3 DNA reads TGTGCCAGCAGAGTAACCCGGGCCGAGCAGTACTTC. The encoded protein is CASRVTRAEQYF.

The rearrangement uses TRBV7-2 and TRBJ2-7; D may be TRBD1 or TRBD2 (5 bases each). Between the trimmed V and J ends, which lost 4 bases and 4 bases, there was a span of 14 bases. The CDR3 spans 14 residues. CDR1 is SGHTA, CDR2 FQGNSA, per germline. CDR3 in DNA: TGTGCCAGCAGCTCCTGGGGGAGAGAATACGAGCAGTACTTC. Encoded protein: CASSSWGREYEQYF. The whole variable domain, remainder taken from reference TRBV7-2 and TRBJ2-7, is GAGVSQSPSNKVTEKGKDVELRCDPISGHTALYWYRQSLGQGLEFLIYFQGNSAPDKSGLPSDRFSAERTGGSVSTLTIQRTQQEDSAVYLCASSSWGREYEQYFGPGTRLTVT.

The V call is TRBV19, the J call TRBJ2-7; weak D call: TRBD2 (6 bases). Per the germline V gene, CDR1 is LNHDA and CDR2 is SQIVND (reference sequence). The CDR3 covers 14 residues. Trimming removed 9 bases at V and 0 bases at J, with 15 bases between. In DNA, the CDR3 is TGTGCCAGCAGTCTTGGGGGGAGCTCCTACGAGCAGTACTTC. It encodes CASSLGGSSYEQYF.

The gene calls are TRBV19 and TRBJ2-7, with TRBD1 matching over 7 bases. J lost 6 bases, V lost 3 bases, and 11 bases had no gene match. Germline V gives CDR1 LNHDA, CDR2 SQIVND (reference sequence). The length of the CDR3 is 15 residues. Here the CDR3 reads CASSIATGIGREQYF. The CDR3 region has the DNA TGTGCCAGTAGTATCGCGACAGGGATAGGGCGCGAGCAGTACTTC. The whole variable domain, remainder taken from reference TRBV19 and TRBJ2-7, is DGGITQSPKYLFRKEGQNVTLSCEQNLNHDAMYWYRQDPGQGLRLIYYSQIVNDFQKGDIAEGYSVSREKKESFPLTVTSAQKNPTAFYLCASSIATGIGREQYFGPGTRLTVT.

This clone was seen more than once but under ten times. V is TRBV27 and J is TRBJ1-1; possibly TRBD1 for D (6 bases). Germline lookup yields CDR1 MNHEY and CDR2 SMNVEV (reference sequence). This CDR3 region has 11 residues. V lost 6 bases, J lost 11 bases, and 13 bases lay in between. DNA for the CDR3: TGTGCCAGCAGACGGGGGCGGAATGCTTTCTTT. It encodes CASRRGRNAFF.